This paragraph covers one T cell receptor (beta chain) sequence. Indicated time point: persistent/refractory GD, antithyroid drugs over 5 years with positive TRAb. Researchers made the TCR library from RNA that was extracted from PBMCs. The data were taken from a study of regulatory T cells in long-lasting Graves disease. The CDR3 covers 15 residues. V lost 4 bases and J 7 bases, leaving 15 bases between the germline ends. Germline V CDR1 and CDR2: SGDLS, YYNGEE. Combining iRepertoire HTBI primers with Arm-PCR of CDR3 regions, the authors built TCR beta libraries. TCRdb ran MiXCR on the multiplex PCR reads and lists one entry per CDR3 protein. Counted here are about 660,000 distinct CDR3 sequences, approximately 31% occurring once; the ten biggest clones make up 40% to 50%.

The receptor comes from a female donor with Graves disease. The chain recombines TRBV9 with TRBJ1-6; D may be TRBD1 (5 bases). Here the sequenced sample was peripheral blood mononuclear cells (PBMCs), taken when the disease was refractory, from a patient treated with antithyroid drugs. Here the CDR3 DNA reads TGTGCCAGCAGCACCCCCGTGGGACGGAATTCACCCCTCCACTTT. Translating it yields CASSTPVGRNSPLHF.